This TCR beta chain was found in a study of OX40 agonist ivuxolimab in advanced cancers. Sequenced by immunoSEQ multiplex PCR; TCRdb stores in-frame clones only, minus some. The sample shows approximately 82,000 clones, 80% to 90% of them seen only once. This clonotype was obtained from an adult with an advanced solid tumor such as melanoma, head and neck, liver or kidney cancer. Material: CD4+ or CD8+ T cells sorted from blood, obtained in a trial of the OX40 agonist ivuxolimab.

CDR3 sequence reads: CASGTVGDEQFF. CDR3 bases: TGTGCCAGCGGGACCGTGGGCGATGAGCAGTTCTTC. This chain connects TRBV25-1 to TRBJ2-1; D might be TRBD1 or TRBD2, each matching 5 bases. The CDR3 has 12 residues. Deletions cut 8 bases from V and 8 bases from J, with 13 bases between. Germline CDR1 is MGHDK and CDR2 is SYGVNS.